The clone carrying this TCR beta chain was observed a few times. Its antigen is not known. Trimming cost V 8 bases and J 7 bases; bases outside gene matches: 4. CDR3 length equals 12 residues. Germline V gene data show CDR1 as MDHEN and CDR2 as SYDVKM. This record comes from a study of beta chain features in type 1 diabetes. Whole-study findings and limits: A moderate, significant TCRB CDR3 shortening appeared in type 1 diabetes across four CD4+ subsets. Whether HLA type influences TCRB rearrangement remained unresolved here. Fewer junction insertions and more nucleotide deletions appeared in type 1 diabetes patients. Naive, central memory and Treg TCRB repertoires appeared more alike in patients than in healthy donors.

Sequencing targeted expressed TCRB transcripts, as all isolated RNA had been reverse transcribed. The method was immunoSEQ multiplex PCR; TCRdb's version includes in-frame clones alone and lacks a portion of them. This table has hundreds of thousands of clones, 15% appearing once. There was one heparinised blood draw per donor, averaging around 0.11 L. The sample taken for sequencing was naive CD4+ T cells from blood. The source is a man between 18 and 29 years old with type 1 diabetes. The chain is built from TRBV28 and TRBJ2-5; TRBD1 matches 10 bases. Here the CDR3 DNA reads TGTGCCAGCGAGGACAGGGGGGTGACCCAGTACTTC. The encoded protein is CASEDRGVTQYF.